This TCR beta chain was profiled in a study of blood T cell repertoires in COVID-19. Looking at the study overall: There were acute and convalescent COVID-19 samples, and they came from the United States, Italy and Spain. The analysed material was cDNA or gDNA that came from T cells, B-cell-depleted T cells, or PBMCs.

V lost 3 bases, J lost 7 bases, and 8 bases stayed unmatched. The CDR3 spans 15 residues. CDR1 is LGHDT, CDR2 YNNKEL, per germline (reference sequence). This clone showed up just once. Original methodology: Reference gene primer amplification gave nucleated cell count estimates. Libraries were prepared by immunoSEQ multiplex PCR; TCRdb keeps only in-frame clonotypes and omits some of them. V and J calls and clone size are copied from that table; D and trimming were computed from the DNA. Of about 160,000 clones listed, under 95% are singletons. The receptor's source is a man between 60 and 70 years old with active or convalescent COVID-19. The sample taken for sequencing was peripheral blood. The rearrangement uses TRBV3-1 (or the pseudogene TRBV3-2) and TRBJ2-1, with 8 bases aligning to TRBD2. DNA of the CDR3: TGTGCCAGCAGCCAGGCCGGGGGGGCCAGGAATGAGCAGTTCTTC. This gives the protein CASSQAGGARNEQFF.